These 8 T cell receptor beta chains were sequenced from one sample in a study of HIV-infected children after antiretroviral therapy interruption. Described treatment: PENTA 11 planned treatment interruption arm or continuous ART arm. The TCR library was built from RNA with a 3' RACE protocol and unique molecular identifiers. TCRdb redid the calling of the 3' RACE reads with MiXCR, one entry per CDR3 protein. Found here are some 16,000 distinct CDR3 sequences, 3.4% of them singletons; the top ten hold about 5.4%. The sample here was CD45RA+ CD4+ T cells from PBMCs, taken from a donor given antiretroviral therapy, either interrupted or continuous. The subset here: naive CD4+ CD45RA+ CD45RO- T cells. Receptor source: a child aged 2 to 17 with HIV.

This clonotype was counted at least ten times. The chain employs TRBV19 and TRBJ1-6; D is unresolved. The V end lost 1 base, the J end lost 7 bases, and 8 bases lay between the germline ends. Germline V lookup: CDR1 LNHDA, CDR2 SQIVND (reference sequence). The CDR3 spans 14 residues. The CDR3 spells CASSIGRPNSPLHF. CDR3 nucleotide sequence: TGTGCCAGTAGTATAGGACGACCGAATTCACCCCTCCACTTT.

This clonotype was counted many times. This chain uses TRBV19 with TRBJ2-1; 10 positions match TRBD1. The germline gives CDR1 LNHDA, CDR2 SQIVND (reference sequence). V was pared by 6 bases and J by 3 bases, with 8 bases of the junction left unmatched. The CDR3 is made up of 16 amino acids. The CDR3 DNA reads TGTGCCAGTAGGGATTACCGGGACAGGGGCTACAATGAGCAGTTCTTC. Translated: CASRDYRDRGYNEQFF.

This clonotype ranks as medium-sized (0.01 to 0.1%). The CDR3 DNA follows: TGCAGTGCTAGTCGCCGGGCAGAAAAGGCCTATGGCTACACCTTC. Its protein is CSASRRAEKAYGYTF. The V call is TRBV20-1, the J call TRBJ1-2; the D is unclear. V gave up 3 bases and J gave up 4 bases, with 18 bases separating them. The CDR3 loop spans 15 amino acids. Per germline, CDR1 DFQATT and CDR2 SNEGSKA (reference sequence).

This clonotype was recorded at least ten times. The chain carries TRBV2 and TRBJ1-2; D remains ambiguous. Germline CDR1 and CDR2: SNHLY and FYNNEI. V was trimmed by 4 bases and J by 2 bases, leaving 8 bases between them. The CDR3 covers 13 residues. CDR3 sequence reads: CASSVSENYGYTF. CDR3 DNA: TGTGCCAGCAGTGTGTCAGAAAACTATGGCTACACCTTC.

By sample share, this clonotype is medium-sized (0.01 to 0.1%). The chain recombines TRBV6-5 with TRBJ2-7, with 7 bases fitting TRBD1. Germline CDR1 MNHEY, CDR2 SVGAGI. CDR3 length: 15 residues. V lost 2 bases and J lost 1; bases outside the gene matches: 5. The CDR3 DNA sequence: TGTGCCAGCAGTTACGACAGGGCGACATCCTACGAGCAGTACTTC. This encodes CASSYDRATSYEQYF.

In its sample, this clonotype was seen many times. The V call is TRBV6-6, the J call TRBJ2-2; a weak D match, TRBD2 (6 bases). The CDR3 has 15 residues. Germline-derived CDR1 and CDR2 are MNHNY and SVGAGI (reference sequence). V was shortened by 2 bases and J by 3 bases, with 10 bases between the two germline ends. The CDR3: CASSYVGGDTGELFF. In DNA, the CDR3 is TGTGCCAGCAGTTACGTGGGGGGAGACACCGGGGAGCTGTTTTTT.

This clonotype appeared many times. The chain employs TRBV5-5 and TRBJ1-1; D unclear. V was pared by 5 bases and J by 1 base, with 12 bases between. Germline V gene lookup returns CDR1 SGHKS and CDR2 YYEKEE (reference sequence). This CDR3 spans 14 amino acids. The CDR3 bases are TGTGCCAGCAGTCAAATACTCCAGAACACTGAAGCTTTCTTT. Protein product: CASSQILQNTEAFF.

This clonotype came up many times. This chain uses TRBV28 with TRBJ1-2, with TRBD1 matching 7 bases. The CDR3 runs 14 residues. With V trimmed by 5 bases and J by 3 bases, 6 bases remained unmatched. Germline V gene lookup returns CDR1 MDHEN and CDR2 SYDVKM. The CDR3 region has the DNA TGTGCCAGCAGTCCAGGAGACAGGGACTATGGCTACACCTTC. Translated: CASSPGDRDYGYTF.